Presented here are 22 T cell receptor beta chains from one specimen sequenced in a study of blood T cells in healthy people across ages. Through a sample-barcoded 5' primer and a J-beta primer mix, a second PCR was run for about 7 to 12 cycles. One entry per CDR3 protein results from TCRdb running MiXCR on the 5' RACE reads. The sample includes hundreds of thousands of distinct CDR3 sequences, 53% of them seen just once. Sample: blood. Every receptor here comes from a man older than 75 in good health.

In DNA form, the CDR3 reads TGCAGTGCTATGGTCAGGGTCGATGAGCAGTTCTTC. It encodes CSAMVRVDEQFF. The rearrangement uses TRBV20-1 and TRBJ2-1, with D possibly being TRBD1 (5 bases). The V and J ends lost 4 bases and 8 bases respectively, with 12 bases between them. Germline CDR1 DFQATT, CDR2 SNEGSKA (reference sequence). This CDR3 region has 12 residues.

This clonotype appeared a few times. V gene TRBV4-2 combines with J gene TRBJ2-1, with 13 nucleotides matching TRBD2. J lost 2 bases, V lost 0 bases, and 4 bases had no gene match. Germline assignment: CDR1 LGHNA and CDR2 YNFKEQ. CDR3 length: 18 residues. The CDR3 sequence: CASSQESLAGGPYNEQFF. CDR3 nucleotide sequence: TGTGCCAGCAGCCAAGAGTCACTAGCGGGAGGGCCCTACAATGAGCAGTTCTTC.

This clonotype showed up just a few times. The chain links TRBV27 to TRBJ2-5, with 9 bases matching TRBD2. V shed 5 bases, J shed 4 bases, and the junction held 11 bases outside the gene matches. The CDR3 sequence is 16 residues long. Germline values: CDR1 MNHEY, CDR2 SMNVEV (reference sequence). The chain's CDR3 is CASSLIAGAEGETQYF. In DNA, the CDR3 is TGTGCCAGCAGTCTCATAGCGGGAGCGGAAGGAGAGACCCAGTACTTC.

A few counts support this clonotype. V is TRBV29-1 and J is TRBJ2-7; D unresolved. The CDR3 covers 12 residues. The V end lost 1 base, the J end lost 2 bases, and 6 bases lay between the germline ends. Germline lookup yields CDR1 SQVTM and CDR2 ANQGSEA. CDR3 DNA: TGCAGCGTTGAAGTAAACGCCTACGAGCAGTACTTC. Its protein product is CSVEVNAYEQYF.

This clonotype was recorded a few times. This sequence joins TRBV27 and TRBJ2-1; TRBD1 agrees at 7 bases. The CDR3 is made up of 16 amino acids. Germline V lookup: CDR1 MNHEY, CDR2 SMNVEV (reference sequence). With V trimmed by 6 bases and J by 0 bases, 8 bases remained unmatched. CDR3 DNA: TGTGCCAGCAGAATCGGGACAGCAAGCTCCTACAATGAGCAGTTCTTC. Amino acids: CASRIGTASSYNEQFF.

This clonotype showed up just a few times. CDR3 region: CASSLASGQPQHF. CDR3 DNA: TGTGCCAGCAGCTTGGCCTCGGGTCAGCCCCAGCATTTT. The rearrangement links TRBV5-6 to TRBJ1-5; D gene uncertain. V dropped 0 bases and J dropped 6 bases, with 7 bases sitting between them. The CDR3 totals 13 residues. Germline CDR1 SGHDT, CDR2 YYEEEE.

The chain is built from TRBV5-4 and TRBJ2-7; 7 bases are shared with TRBD1. Germline CDR1 SGHNT, CDR2 YYREEE (reference sequence). The J segment lost 2 bases and the V segment lost 5 bases, leaving 4 bases of the junction unmatched. The CDR3 covers 13 residues. For the CDR3, the DNA is TGTGCCAGCAGTATAAGGGGGCCCTACGAGCAGTACTTC. Encoded protein: CASSIRGPYEQYF. Full variable domain (remainder filled in from reference TRBV5-4 and TRBJ2-7): ETGVTQSPTHLIKTRGQQVTLRCSSQSGHNTVSWYQQALGQGPQFIFQYYREEENGRGNFPPRFSGLQFPNYSSELNVNALELDDSALYLCASSIRGPYEQYFGPGTRLTVT.

J is TRBJ2-7 and V is TRBV29-1, with TRBD2 as a possible D gene (6 bases). Germline CDR1 and CDR2: SQVTM and ANQGSEA. V was clipped by 5 bases and J by 4 bases, with 12 bases between them. CDR3 length: 12 amino acids. The CDR3 region has the DNA TGCAGCGTTTCGTCGACTAGTTACGAGCAGTACTTC. Its protein product is CSVSSTSYEQYF.

This clonotype occurred a few times. J is TRBJ2-1 and V is TRBV10-3; 9 bases align to TRBD2. The length of the CDR3 is 15 residues. CDR1 ENHRY and CDR2 SYGVKD come from the germline V gene. V dropped 0 bases and J dropped 5; count of bases not matched to a gene: 2. In DNA form, the CDR3 reads TGTGCCATCAGTGAGTCTGCGGGAGGGGACAATGAGCAGTTCTTC. It codes for CAISESAGGDNEQFF.

The chain links TRBV12-3 or TRBV12-4 to TRBJ1-1; tentative D call: TRBD1 (6 bases). Trimming stripped 6 bases from V and 1 base from J, with 12 bases between. This CDR3 spans 14 amino acids. For the CDR3, the DNA is TGTGCCAGCAGCCCGGGGGGCGGGAACACTGAAGCTTTCTTT. Protein product: CASSPGGGNTEAFF.

The CDR3 coding sequence is TGTGCCAGCAGTGATTCCTGGCAGGGCTACGAGCAGTACTTC. Translated: CASSDSWQGYEQYF. V gene TRBV6-1 combines with J gene TRBJ2-7, with a weak D call TRBD1 (5 bases). This CDR3 region has 14 residues. V was shortened by 3 bases and J by 3 bases, with 12 bases between the two germline ends. Germline CDR1 and CDR2: MNHNS and SASEGT.

This clonotype was observed a handful of times. J is TRBJ1-2 and V is TRBV2; 8 bases agree with TRBD1. The germline gives CDR1 SNHLY, CDR2 FYNNEI. The CDR3 sequence is 16 residues long. The V segment lost 8 bases and the J segment 1 base; nucleotides outside the gene matches: 12. DNA of the CDR3: TGTGCCAGCCCGCGAACAGGGGGGCGGAATAACTATGGCTACACCTTC. It is translated as CASPRTGGRNNYGYTF.

The chain recombines TRBV4-2 with TRBJ2-3; no firm D call. The V and J ends lost 3 bases and 1 base respectively, with 26 bases between them. The CDR3 is made up of 20 amino acids. Germline lookup yields CDR1 LGHNA and CDR2 YNFKEQ. The CDR3 bases are TGTGCCAGCAGCCAGGCCATATCCCCCCGAGTCGAGACTGGCACAGATACGCAGTATTTT. This sequence encodes CASSQAISPRVETGTDTQYF.

This clonotype was detected a few times. The chain employs TRBV28 and TRBJ2-3; 11 positions agree with TRBD1. Germline V gene lookup returns CDR1 MDHEN and CDR2 SYDVKM. Unmatched junction bases numbered 5, after V lost 4 bases and J lost 2 bases. The CDR3 sequence is 16 residues long. CDR3 sequence: CASSWRTGGYTDTQYF. As DNA, the CDR3 is TGTGCCAGCAGTTGGCGGACAGGGGGCTACACAGATACGCAGTATTTT.

In this sample, this clonotype turned up once. The rearrangement uses TRBV18 and TRBJ2-1; TRBD1 matches at 9 bases. The CDR3 spans 16 residues. The trim removed 5 bases at V and 6 bases at J, leaving 11 bases unmatched. Looked up from germline, CDR1 is KGHSH and CDR2 is LQKENI. CDR3 loop: CASSSRDRVRGNEQFF. The CDR3 DNA reads TGTGCCAGCTCATCACGGGACAGGGTTCGGGGCAATGAGCAGTTCTTC.

This chain links TRBV9 with TRBJ1-1; D gene uncertain. Per the germline V gene, CDR1 is SGDLS and CDR2 is YYNGEE. V was clipped by 0 bases and J by 0 bases, with 6 bases between them. The CDR3 has 14 amino acids. CDR3 region: CASSVVAVNTEAFF. The DNA for the CDR3 is TGTGCCAGCAGCGTAGTTGCGGTGAACACTGAAGCTTTCTTT.

The chain employs TRBV27 and TRBJ2-7; D perhaps matches TRBD2 (6 bases). The J call is uncertain, as TRBJ2-5 better fits the DNA end. Germline CDR1 MNHEY, CDR2 SMNVEV (reference sequence). The CDR3 contains 15 residues. CDR3 sequence reads: CASSLDPGRPETQYF. In DNA, the CDR3 is TGTGCCAGCAGTCTCGATCCAGGGAGGCCAGAGACCCAGTACTTC.

This clonotype occurred a few times. The V call is TRBV12-3 or TRBV12-4, the J call TRBJ2-1; 11 nucleotides agree with TRBD2. The CDR3 loop spans 15 amino acids. The V gene end was trimmed by 6 bases and the J gene end by 5 bases; junction bases not matched to a gene: 6. In DNA form, the CDR3 reads TGTGCCAGCAGAATAGCGGGAGGGCCCCACAATGAGCAGTTCTTC. Its translation: CASRIAGGPHNEQFF.

CDR3 bases: TGCAGCGGAGAGGAAGAGACCCAGTACTTC. This translates into CSGEEETQYF. The rearrangement links TRBV29-1 to TRBJ2-5, with D unresolved. Per the germline V gene, CDR1 is SQVTM and CDR2 is ANQGSEA. The CDR3 runs 10 residues. V lost 7 bases and J lost 3, with 6 bases in between. Complete variable domain (other parts from reference TRBV29-1 and TRBJ2-5): SAVISQKPSRDICQRGTSLTIQCQVDSQVTMMFWYRQQPGQSLTLIATANQGSEATYESGFVIDKFPISRPNLTFSTLTVSNMSPEDSSIYLCSGEEETQYFGPGTRLLVL.

There are a few counts of this clonotype. This chain uses TRBV20-1 with TRBJ2-1; 7 bases agree with TRBD2. The CDR3 is made up of 13 amino acids. Germline V lookup: CDR1 DFQATT, CDR2 SNEGSKA (reference sequence). J lost 8 bases, V lost 3 bases, and 7 bases had no gene match. DNA for the CDR3: TGCAGTGCTAGGCGCGGGAGAGGCGATGAGCAGTTCTTC. Translating gives CSARRGRGDEQFF.

This rearrangement joins TRBV5-1 to TRBJ2-3; weak D call: TRBD1 (5 bases). The ends were cut back, 3 bases at V and 2 bases at J, with 19 bases in the middle. The CDR3 sequence is 17 residues long. CDR1 and CDR2 (germline): SGHRS, YFSETQ. This CDR3 reads CASSSYQGPRYTDTQYF. The CDR3 DNA reads as TGCGCCAGCAGCTCCTACCAGGGTCCCCGTTACACAGATACGCAGTATTTT. The variable domain in full, with the rest retrieved from reference TRBV5-1 and TRBJ2-3, is KAGVTQTPRYLIKTRGQQVTLSCSPISGHRSVSWYQQTPGQGLQFLFEYFSETQRNKGNFPGRFSGRQFSNSRSEMNVSTLELGDSALYLCASSSYQGPRYTDTQYFGPGTRLTVL.

The CDR3 sequence: CSVGLTYEQYF. CDR3 coding DNA: TGCAGCGTGGGGTTGACCTACGAGCAGTACTTC. The V gene is TRBV29-1, the J gene TRBJ2-7; D gene ambiguous. Germline CDR1 is SQVTM and CDR2 is ANQGSEA. The CDR3 runs 11 residues. V lost 6 bases, J lost 2 bases, and 8 bases lay in between.